The rows below give T cell receptor beta chains drawn from one sample of a study of T cells in Graves' hyperthyroidism and ophthalmopathy. One entry per CDR3 protein results from TCRdb running MiXCR on the multiplex PCR reads. The table lists fewer than 650,000 distinct CDR3 sequences, around 43% of them singletons. The sequencing sample was made of peripheral blood or thyroid tissue (not recorded which). The receptor source for this set is an adult woman with Graves' disease, either hyperthyroidism or ophthalmopathy (not recorded which). CDR3s include the opening cysteine and the closing phenylalanine or tryptophan. A D gene is named only where the DNA matches it firmly. Some rows have no size entry. The others give once, few or many, or a class for an expanded clone.

J: TRBJ1-6
size: many
V: TRBV9
D: TRBD1
DNA: TGTGCCAGCAGCGGAAGACAGGGTTTTATTAATTCACCCCTCCACTTT
CDR3: CASSGRQGFINSPLHF

J: TRBJ2-6
size: .
V: TRBV10-3
D: .
DNA: TGTGCCATCAACGGACAGGGGGCCAACGTCCTGACTTTC
CDR3: CAINGQGANVLTF

J: TRBJ1-2
size: .
V: TRBV15
D: .
DNA: TGTGCCACCAGCAGCCTGGACGGCTATGGCTACACCTTC
CDR3: CATSSLDGYGYTF

J: TRBJ2-5
size: many
V: TRBV24-1
D: .
DNA: TGTGCCACCAGTGATTTGACAGAGACCCAGTACTTC
CDR3: CATSDLTETQYF

J: TRBJ1-3
size: many
V: TRBV5-5
D: .
DNA: TGTGCCAGCAGCTGGTCGGAGGGCACCATATATTTT
CDR3: CASSWSEGTIYF

J: TRBJ2-7
size: .
V: TRBV9
D: TRBD1
DNA: TGTGCCAGCAGCGCCGGGACAGGAAACCGGGATTACGAGCAGTACTTC
CDR3: CASSAGTGNRDYEQYF

J: TRBJ1-2
size: .
V: TRBV2
D: .
DNA: TGTGTCAACAGTGAAGTTCGGACGGAACTTTCTGGCTACACCTTC
CDR3: CVNSEVRTELSGYTF

J: TRBJ1-4
size: many
V: TRBV7-9
D: .
DNA: TGTGCCAGCAGCTTCGGAGATGACAGGAATGAAAAACTGTTTTTT
CDR3: CASSFGDDRNEKLFF

J: TRBJ1-2
size: .
V: TRBV9
D: .
DNA: TGTGCCAGCAGCGTAGCGGGCGGTGCACACGGTGGCTACACCTTC
CDR3: CASSVAGGAHGGYTF

J: TRBJ1-2
size: many
V: TRBV7-2
D: TRBD1
DNA: TGTGCCAGCACCCTTAGACAGGGGGCTGGCTACACCTTC
CDR3: CASTLRQGAGYTF

J: TRBJ1-1
size: many
V: TRBV20-1
D: .
DNA: TGCAGTGCACCCCTCCGGGGGCTTAACACTGAAGCTTTCTTT
CDR3: CSAPLRGLNTEAFF

J: TRBJ1-2
size: .
V: TRBV11-2
D: TRBD1
DNA: TGTGCCAGCAGCGGGACAGGTGACTATGGCTACACCTTC
CDR3: CASSGTGDYGYTF

J: TRBJ2-7
size: .
V: TRBV7-9
D: .
DNA: TGTGCCAGCAGCCCAGACGGCTCCTACGAGCAGTACTTC
CDR3: CASSPDGSYEQYF

J: TRBJ1-6
size: few
V: TRBV6-6
D: .
DNA: TGTGCCAGCAGTTCGGGCGGCGCGGGGGGGGCGTTTTCACCCCTCCACTTT
CDR3: CASSSGGAGGAFSPLHF

J: TRBJ2-7
size: many
V: TRBV10-2
D: TRBD1
DNA: TGCGCCAGCAGCCACCCGGGACAGGCAAGCGAGCAGTACTTC
CDR3: CASSHPGQASEQYF

J: TRBJ2-7
size: .
V: TRBV7-6
D: .
DNA: TGTGCCAGCAGCTTAAGGGACAATTCCTACGAGCAGTACTTC
CDR3: CASSLRDNSYEQYF

J: TRBJ1-6
size: few
V: TRBV20-1
D: .
DNA: TGCAGTGCTAGATACCCGGGGACCAGTAATTCACCCCTCCACTTT
CDR3: CSARYPGTSNSPLHF

J: TRBJ2-1
size: .
V: TRBV7-2
D: .
DNA: TGTGCCAGCAGCCGAGGGTTTAATGAGCAGTTCTTC
CDR3: CASSRGFNEQFF

J: TRBJ1-2
size: .
V: TRBV11-1
D: .
DNA: TGTGCCAGCAGCCACCGGGAGGTGGCGGGTTTCGGCGGCTACACCTTC
CDR3: CASSHREVAGFGGYTF

J: TRBJ2-7
size: .
V: TRBV2
D: .
DNA: TGTGCCAGCAGTGCCGCAGGGGGGCCCTACGAGCAGTACTTC
CDR3: CASSAAGGPYEQYF

J: TRBJ2-7
size: .
V: TRBV7-8
D: TRBD1
DNA: TGTGCCAGCAGCTTAGGTCCATTGGGACAGGGGGGCACCTACGAGCAGTACTTC
CDR3: CASSLGPLGQGGTYEQYF

J: TRBJ2-5
size: .
V: TRBV20-1
D: TRBD1
DNA: TGCAGTGCTAGGTCCAGGGGGCGCGGTTACCAAGAGACCCAGTACTTC
CDR3: CSARSRGRGYQETQYF

J: TRBJ2-7
size: few
V: TRBV2
D: TRBD1
DNA: TGTGCCAGCAGTGAGGACAGGGAAGGGCCCGAGCAGTACTTC
CDR3: CASSEDREGPEQYF

J: TRBJ2-5
size: many
V: TRBV20-1
D: .
DNA: TGCAGTGCTGAAGTACGGAACCAAGAGACCCAGTACTTC
CDR3: CSAEVRNQETQYF

J: TRBJ1-1
size: many
V: TRBV29-1
D: .
DNA: TGCAGCGTTGATAGGCAATTGAACACTGAAGCTTTCTTT
CDR3: CSVDRQLNTEAFF

J: TRBJ2-7
size: .
V: TRBV11-2
D: .
DNA: TGTGCCAGCTCACCCTCCCGGTTGGCGGACGAGCAGTACTTC
CDR3: CASSPSRLADEQYF

J: TRBJ1-6
size: .
V: TRBV10-3
D: .
DNA: TGTGCCAGCAGTGACGACAATAATTCACCCCTCCACTTT
CDR3: CASSDDNNSPLHF

J: TRBJ1-6
size: .
V: TRBV2
D: .
DNA: TGTGCCAGCAGTGACCCCCGCAGGGGACGGAATTCACCCATCCACTTT
CDR3: CASSDPRRGRNSPIHF

J: TRBJ2-7
size: .
V: TRBV13
D: TRBD2
DNA: TGTGCCAGCAGCCCGGGACTAGCGGGAGGAATTTCCTACGAGCAGTACTTC
CDR3: CASSPGLAGGISYEQYF

J: TRBJ1-5
size: once
V: TRBV20-1
D: .
DNA: TGCAGTGCTAGAGAGGGGGGGAATCAGCCCCAGCATTTT
CDR3: CSAREGGNQPQHF

J: TRBJ2-5
size: few
V: TRBV20-1
D: .
DNA: TGCAGTGCTACATCATACGGGGCTGAGGAGACCCAGTACTTC
CDR3: CSATSYGAEETQYF

J: TRBJ2-7
size: .
V: TRBV4-1
D: .
DNA: TGCGCCAGCAGCCAAGACGGGGTACACGAGCAGTACTTC
CDR3: CASSQDGVHEQYF

J: TRBJ1-1
size: .
V: TRBV7-9
D: .
DNA: TGTGCCAGCATCGGCGGGGGCACTGAAGCTTTCTTT
CDR3: CASIGGGTEAFF

J: TRBJ2-2
size: many
V: TRBV29-1
D: .
DNA: TGCAGCGTTGGGGGGGCAGCAAATACCGGGGAGCTGTTTTTT
CDR3: CSVGGAANTGELFF

J: TRBJ2-7
size: .
V: TRBV20-1
D: .
DNA: TGCAGTGCTAACAACCCAGGGTCCAGCTCCTACGAGCAGTACTTC
CDR3: CSANNPGSSSYEQYF

J: TRBJ2-6
size: once
V: TRBV7-2
D: .
DNA: TGTGCCAGTGGGAGACAGAATTTAGGGGGGGCCAACGTCCTGACTTTC
CDR3: CASGRQNLGGANVLTF

J: TRBJ1-2
size: .
V: TRBV10-3
D: .
DNA: TGTGCCATCAGTGTAGACAGTTCAGACTATGGCTACACCTTC
CDR3: CAISVDSSDYGYTF

J: TRBJ1-5
size: .
V: TRBV2
D: .
DNA: TGTGCCAGCACCGAGGACAGCAATAGCAATCAGCCCCAGCATTTT
CDR3: CASTEDSNSNQPQHF

J: TRBJ2-7
size: .
V: TRBV29-1
D: .
DNA: TGCAGCGTTCACTCGGAATCCTACGAGCAGTACTTC
CDR3: CSVHSESYEQYF

J: TRBJ1-1
size: many
V: TRBV20-1
D: TRBD1
DNA: TGCAGTGCAAAGACAGGGGGTATGACTGAAGCTTTCTTT
CDR3: CSAKTGGMTEAFF

J: TRBJ2-7
size: .
V: TRBV20-1
D: .
DNA: TGCAGTGCTGGGGGTCACCAGGGGCTAGCGCAGTACGAGCAGTACTTC
CDR3: CSAGGHQGLAQYEQYF

J: TRBJ2-5
size: .
V: TRBV7-2
D: TRBD1
DNA: TGTGCCAGCAGTCGACAGGGCAATCAGCCCCAGTACTTC
CDR3: CASSRQGNQPQYF

J: TRBJ2-7
size: few
V: TRBV29-1
D: .
DNA: TGCAGCGTTGAAGGGGTCGGGGGCAACGAGTACGAGCAGTACTTC
CDR3: CSVEGVGGNEYEQYF

J: TRBJ2-5
size: .
V: TRBV10-3
D: TRBD2
DNA: TGTGCCATCAGTGATCATAGCGGGAGTGGTAACAGTGAGACCCAGTACTTC
CDR3: CAISDHSGSGNSETQYF

J: TRBJ2-3
size: .
V: TRBV12-3/TRBV12-4
D: TRBD2
DNA: TGTGCCAGCAGTAACCTAGCGGGAGAGGCAGATACGCAGTATTTT
CDR3: CASSNLAGEADTQYF

J: TRBJ2-3
size: .
V: TRBV10-3
D: .
DNA: TGTGCCATCAGTGAAAATACAGATACGCAGTATTTT
CDR3: CAISENTDTQYF

J: TRBJ1-4
size: many
V: TRBV5-1
D: .
DNA: TGCGCCAGCAGCTTGCCGACAGACCATGGGGAAAAACTGTTTTTT
CDR3: CASSLPTDHGEKLFF

J: TRBJ1-2
size: few
V: TRBV12-3/TRBV12-4
D: TRBD1
DNA: TGTGCCAGCAGTCTGACAGGGAGTGGCTACACCTTC
CDR3: CASSLTGSGYTF